Below are 8 T cell receptor beta chains sequenced from a single sample in a study of monozygotic twins with inflammatory bowel disease. TCRdb re-called the 5' RACE reads, yielding one record per CDR3 amino acid sequence without DNA. The table for this sample gives around 450,000 distinct CDR3 sequences. Sequencing was performed on blood. Source of these receptors: a human donor with ulcerative colitis or Crohn's disease, or a healthy co-twin of an affected twin (not recorded which).

This chain links TRBV5-1 with TRBJ1-1. The CDR3 is 14 amino acids. The germline V gene encodes CDR1 SGHRS and CDR2 YFSETQ. This CDR3 reads CASSFNLVNTEAFF.

The J gene is TRBJ1-4, the V gene TRBV30; TCRdb reports TRBD1, a call that lacks DNA to check it against. Germline values: CDR1 GTSNPN, CDR2 SVGIG (reference sequence). The CDR3 is 14 residues long. CDR3: CASTPGRTNEKLFF.

The chain recombines TRBV20-1 with TRBJ2-2; no DNA is available, so the TRBD2 call from TCRdb remains unchecked. The CDR3 spans 15 residues. Germline-derived CDR1 and CDR2 are DFQATT and SNEGSKA (reference sequence). CDR3 protein: CSARARYTNTGELFF.

The genes are TRBV25-1 and TRBJ2-1. Germline CDR1 reads MGHDK; CDR2 reads SYGVNS. The CDR3 is 12 residues long. CDR3 loop: CASSEGLGEQFF.

The V gene is TRBV20-1, the J gene TRBJ2-3; without DNA, the TCRdb call of TRBD2 cannot be checked. From germline, CDR1 is DFQATT and CDR2 SNEGSKA (reference sequence). This CDR3 contains 17 residues. This CDR3 reads CSARDWIAGGRADTQYF.

The CDR3 reads CASSAFGGSGGNEQYF. This rearrangement joins TRBV9 to TRBJ2-7; without DNA, the TCRdb call of TRBD2 cannot be checked. CDR1 is SGDLS, CDR2 YYNGEE, per germline. The CDR3 consists of 16 residues.

The rearrangement links TRBV10-3 to TRBJ1-1; TCRdb gives TRBD1 as the D gene, but with no DNA this cannot be confirmed. CDR1 is ENHRY, CDR2 SYGVKD, per germline. The CDR3 runs 13 residues. The CDR3 loop is CAISGGGNTEAFF.

The chain couples TRBV6-6 to TRBJ1-5. Germline V lookup: CDR1 MNHNY, CDR2 SVGAGI (reference sequence). The CDR3 consists of 11 residues. The CDR3 region is CASSSAQPQHF.